This is a list of T cell receptor beta chains from one sample in a study of technical replicates of blood from several donors. TCRdb keeps only in-frame clones here, not all; method: immunoSEQ multiplex PCR. The data hold about 82,000 clones, with nearly 96% observed a single time. The sequenced sample was T cells isolated from PBMCs. Receptors were obtained from a human donor in good health. CDR3s include the opening cysteine and the closing phenylalanine or tryptophan. A D gene is named only where the DNA matches it firmly. Clone size is stated in some rows and not others, as once, few, many or a class when expanded.

d_gene: TRBD1; abundance: NA; j_gene: TRBJ2-5; v_gene: TRBV19; CDR3aa: CASSIALTGAGETQYF; CDR3nt: TGTGCCAGTAGTATCGCCCTAACAGGGGCCGGGGAGACCCAGTACTTC
d_gene: TRBD1; abundance: NA; j_gene: TRBJ2-7; v_gene: TRBV27; CDR3aa: CASRWDRYSYEQYF; CDR3nt: TGTGCCAGCCGCTGGGACAGATACTCCTACGAGCAGTACTTC
d_gene: TRBD2; abundance: NA; j_gene: TRBJ2-5; v_gene: TRBV11-3; CDR3aa: CASSPGLGRETQYF; CDR3nt: TGTGCCAGCAGCCCGGGACTAGGAAGAGAGACCCAGTACTTC
d_gene: NA; abundance: NA; j_gene: TRBJ1-2; v_gene: TRBV19; CDR3aa: CASSDTGNGYGYTF; CDR3nt: TGTGCCAGTAGTGACACAGGGAACGGCTATGGCTACACCTTC
d_gene: TRBD2; abundance: NA; j_gene: TRBJ2-1; v_gene: TRBV5-1; CDR3aa: CASSGGSGRASEQFF; CDR3nt: TGCGCCAGCAGCGGGGGGAGCGGGAGGGCTAGTGAGCAGTTCTTC
d_gene: NA; abundance: once; j_gene: TRBJ2-7; v_gene: TRBV11-2; CDR3aa: CASSPETVYEQYF; CDR3nt: TGTGCCAGCAGCCCGGAGACTGTCTACGAGCAGTACTTC
d_gene: NA; abundance: NA; j_gene: TRBJ2-3; v_gene: TRBV10-3; CDR3aa: CAIRAGITSTDTQYF; CDR3nt: TGTGCCATAAGGGCGGGAATAACTAGCACAGATACGCAGTATTTT
d_gene: NA; abundance: few; j_gene: TRBJ1-1; v_gene: TRBV6-1; CDR3aa: CASSLEFMNTEAFF; CDR3nt: TGTGCCAGCAGTTTAGAGTTCATGAACACTGAAGCTTTCTTT
d_gene: NA; abundance: NA; j_gene: TRBJ1-1; v_gene: TRBV28; CDR3aa: CASSSRQAINTEAFF; CDR3nt: TGTGCCAGCAGTTCCCGACAGGCGATAAACACTGAAGCTTTCTTT
d_gene: TRBD1; abundance: NA; j_gene: TRBJ2-3; v_gene: TRBV15; CDR3aa: CATSRDGTGTSTDTQYF; CDR3nt: TGTGCCACCAGCAGAGATGGGACAGGGACTAGCACAGATACGCAGTATTTT
d_gene: NA; abundance: NA; j_gene: TRBJ2-6; v_gene: TRBV9; CDR3aa: CASSVTRGNSGANVLTF; CDR3nt: TGTGCCAGCAGCGTAACCCGCGGGAACTCTGGGGCCAACGTCCTGACTTTC
d_gene: TRBD2; abundance: NA; j_gene: TRBJ2-7; v_gene: TRBV27; CDR3aa: CASSPLAGPYEQYF; CDR3nt: TGTGCCAGCAGCCCTCTAGCGGGCCCCTACGAGCAGTACTTC
d_gene: TRBD2; abundance: NA; j_gene: TRBJ2-1; v_gene: TRBV5-4; CDR3aa: CASSFFREGGPFF; CDR3nt: TGTGCCAGCAGCTTTTTCAGAGAGGGAGGGCCCTTCTTC
d_gene: NA; abundance: few; j_gene: TRBJ1-1; v_gene: TRBV14; CDR3aa: CASSQDTRNTEAFF; CDR3nt: TGTGCCAGCAGCCAAGACACACGCAACACTGAAGCTTTCTTT
d_gene: NA; abundance: NA; j_gene: TRBJ2-7; v_gene: TRBV4-3; CDR3aa: CASSQDLEVTYEQYF; CDR3nt: TGCGCCAGCAGCCAAGATCTAGAAGTTACCTACGAGCAGTACTTC